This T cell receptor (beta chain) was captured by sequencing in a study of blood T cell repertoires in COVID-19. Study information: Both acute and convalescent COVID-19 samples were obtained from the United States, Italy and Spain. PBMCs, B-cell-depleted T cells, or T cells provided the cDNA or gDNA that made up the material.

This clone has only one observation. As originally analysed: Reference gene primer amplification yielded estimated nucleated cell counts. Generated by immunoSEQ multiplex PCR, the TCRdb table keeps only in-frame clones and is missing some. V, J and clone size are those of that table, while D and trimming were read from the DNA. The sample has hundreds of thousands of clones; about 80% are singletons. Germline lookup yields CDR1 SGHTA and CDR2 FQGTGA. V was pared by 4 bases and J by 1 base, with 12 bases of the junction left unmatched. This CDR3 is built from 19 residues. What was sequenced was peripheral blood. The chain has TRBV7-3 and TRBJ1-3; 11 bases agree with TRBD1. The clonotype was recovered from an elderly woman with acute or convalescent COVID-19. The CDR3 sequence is CASSSRDRGIWRSGNTIYF. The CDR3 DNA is TGTGCCAGCAGCTCCCGGGACAGGGGGATCTGGAGGTCTGGAAACACCATATATTTT. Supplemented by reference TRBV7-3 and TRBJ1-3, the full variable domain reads GAGVSQTPSNKVTEKGKYVELRCDPISGHTALYWYRQSLGQGPEFLIYFQGTGAADDSGLPNDRFFAVRPEGSVSTLKIQRTERGDSAVYLCASSSRDRGIWRSGNTIYFGEGSWLTVV.